This TCR beta chain came from a study of T cell repertoires in cytomegalovirus infection. In TCRdb, the reads were re-called with MiXCR into one record per CDR3 protein. The data hold 200,000 to 300,000 distinct CDR3 sequences, with roughly 10% observed a single time. General study results and limits: Summed frequency of public TCR beta families distinguished CMV carriers with the relevant HLA.

The CDR3 contains 16 residues. The germline V gene encodes CDR1 SGHTA and CDR2 FQGNSA. The V gene lost 5 bases and the J gene lost 0 bases, with 17 bases spanning the gap. In its sample, this clonotype was seen many times. The antigen is not known. Sequencing was carried out using PBMCs. The sequence was obtained from a human donor in good health (CMV status not recorded). Some clones in this sample may be carry-over from other donors' samples. The rearrangement joins TRBV7-2 to TRBJ2-7; D possibly matches TRBD1 or TRBD2 (5 bases each). CDR3 in amino acids: CASSTSGTGSSYEQYF. DNA of the CDR3: TGTGCCAGCAGCACGTCCGGGACGGGAAGCTCCTACGAGCAGTACTTC.